Following are 26 T cell receptor beta chains from one sample sequenced in a study of cytomegalovirus exposure and HLA in healthy donors. The PCR made use of 60 Vbeta and 13 Jbeta primers. The method was immunoSEQ multiplex PCR; TCRdb's version includes in-frame clones alone and lacks a portion of them. The repertoire consists of about 150,000 clones, with over 60% occurring once and the leading ten covering around 4.1%. Material for sequencing was PBMCs. These receptor sequences come from a woman aged 40 to 49 in good health and CMV-seronegative.

The gene calls are TRBV6-5 and TRBJ2-5; perhaps TRBD1 as D (5 bases). The J call may be wrong; the DNA end is better matched by TRBJ2-7. CDR3 length equals 14 residues. Germline V lookup: CDR1 MNHEY, CDR2 SVGAGI. The CDR3 loop is CASSTTVPSYEQYF. The CDR3 DNA reads as TGTGCCAGCAGTACGACAGTACCCTCCTACGAGCAGTACTTC.

This chain links TRBV2 with TRBJ1-2; 10 nucleotides align to TRBD1. The J segment lost 0 bases and the V segment lost 8 bases, leaving 3 bases of the junction unmatched. The CDR3 is made up of 14 amino acids. Germline assignment: CDR1 SNHLY and CDR2 FYNNEI. CDR3 DNA: TGTGCCAGCTGGGACAGGGGAGCTAACTATGGCTACACCTTC. Residues: CASWDRGANYGYTF.

The CDR3, as DNA: TGTGCCAGCAACGTTCCGGGACAAAATGAGCAGTTCTTC. Translation: CASNVPGQNEQFF. V usage is TRBV2 and J usage is TRBJ2-1; a possible D gene is TRBD1 (6 bases). Germline V CDR1 and CDR2: SNHLY, FYNNEI. Trimming took 7 bases from V and 7 from J, leaving 14 bases between them. CDR3 length equals 13 residues.

This clone occurred once. V usage is TRBV2 and J usage is TRBJ2-7; a possible D gene is TRBD2 (5 bases). The V and J ends lost 6 bases and 3 bases respectively, with 18 bases between them. The CDR3 contains 15 residues. Germline-derived CDR1 and CDR2 are SNHLY and FYNNEI. CDR3 DNA sequence: TGTGCCAGCAGCGCGACCGGGGAAGGAGACTACGAGCAGTACTTC. Its translation: CASSATGEGDYEQYF. Complete variable domain (other parts from reference TRBV2 and TRBJ2-7): EPEVTQTPSHQVTQMGQEVILRCVPISNHLYFYWYRQILGQKVEFLVSFYNNEISEKSEIFDDQFSVERPDGSNFTLKIRSTKLEDSAMYFCASSATGEGDYEQYFGPGTRLTVT.

The chain is built from TRBV5-1 and TRBJ2-4; 13 nucleotides line up with TRBD2. With V trimmed by 1 base and J by 6 bases, 1 base remained unmatched. Germline V gene sequence: CDR1 SGHRS, CDR2 YFSETQ. This CDR3 contains 15 residues. CDR3 bases: TGCGCCAGCAGCTTGCGACTAGCGGGGGGAAACATTCAGTACTTC. Translation: CASSLRLAGGNIQYF.

The chain combines TRBV19 with TRBJ2-2; D is ambiguous. Germline V CDR1 and CDR2: LNHDA, SQIVND (reference sequence). The CDR3 extends over 14 amino acids. Trimming stripped 11 bases from V and 5 bases from J, with 18 bases between. As DNA, the CDR3 is TGTGCCCTCAGACGTCCAGGTTCTACCGGGGAGCTGTTTTTT. Translating it yields CALRRPGSTGELFF.

The chain joins TRBV6-6 to TRBJ1-5, with a tentative D call TRBD1 (6 bases). The CDR3 sequence is 16 residues long. Trimming cost V 7 bases and J 4 bases, with 20 bases left between them. The V gene's germline CDR1 is MNHNY and CDR2 SVGAGI (reference sequence). CDR3 in DNA: TGTGCCAGCACCTGGAGAGTGCAGGGGCCTAATCAGCCCCAGCATTTT. Its protein product is CASTWRVQGPNQPQHF.

This chain joins TRBV27 and TRBJ1-4; the D is unclear. The CDR3 spans 15 residues. Trimming stripped 5 bases from V and 5 bases from J, with 15 bases between. Germline loops: CDR1 MNHEY, CDR2 SMNVEV (reference sequence). CDR3 nucleotides: TGTGCCAGCAGTGGGTACAGTGTTTTAAATGAAAAACTGTTTTTT. Residues: CASSGYSVLNEKLFF.

The chain recombines TRBV6-5 with TRBJ1-1; the match to TRBD1 covers 7 bases. In germline, CDR1 is MNHEY, CDR2 SVGAGI. V lost 2 bases, J lost 3 bases, and 9 bases stayed unmatched. The CDR3 spans 16 residues. The CDR3 nucleotides read TGTGCCAGCAGTTACCTCGGTGCAGGGGGTTACACTGAAGCTTTCTTT. It specifies CASSYLGAGGYTEAFF.

This sequence joins TRBV7-9 and TRBJ2-1, with a possible D match to TRBD2 (6 bases). The germline V gene encodes CDR1 SEHNR and CDR2 FQNEAQ (reference sequence). V was shortened by 3 bases and J by 0 bases, with 12 bases between the two germline ends. The CDR3 covers 16 residues. CDR3 coding DNA: TGTGCCAGCAGCTTCATAGCGGTCCTCTCCTACAATGAGCAGTTCTTC. Translated, it gives CASSFIAVLSYNEQFF.

The J gene is TRBJ2-1, the V gene TRBV7-9; tentative D call: TRBD2 (6 bases). The CDR3 is 14 amino acids. Trimming removed 3 bases at V and 0 bases at J, with 6 bases between. The V gene's germline CDR1 is SEHNR and CDR2 FQNEAQ (reference sequence). The DNA for the CDR3 is TGTGCCAGCAGCTTCGGGAGCTCCTACAATGAGCAGTTCTTC. This codes for CASSFGSSYNEQFF.

The rearrangement links TRBV6-6 to TRBJ2-7; TRBD1 might be the D (6 bases). Germline V gene sequence: CDR1 MNHNY, CDR2 SVGAGI (reference sequence). Deletions cut 5 bases from V and 7 bases from J, with 12 bases between. The CDR3 consists of 12 residues. The CDR3 bases are TGTGCCAGCAGTGCCGGGACACTGGAGCAGTACTTC. The encoded protein is CASSAGTLEQYF.

V gene TRBV6-1 combines with J gene TRBJ2-7; D possibly corresponds to TRBD1 (6 bases). The CDR3 runs to 14 residues. The V end was cut by 5 bases, the J end by 3 bases, with 14 bases between. Germline CDR1 reads MNHNS; CDR2 reads SASEGT. The CDR3: CASSIRQAHYEQYF. The CDR3 DNA reads TGTGCCAGCAGTATCCGACAGGCCCACTACGAGCAGTACTTC.

This clone has just a few counts. The genes are TRBV10-3 and TRBJ1-1, with unresolved D. With 2 bases removed from V and 10 bases from J, the gap between germline ends came to 17 bases. CDR1 is ENHRY, CDR2 SYGVKD, per germline. The CDR3 runs 14 residues. The CDR3 reads CAISEVGGGRGAFF. The CDR3 DNA reads TGTGCCATCAGTGAGGTAGGCGGAGGGCGAGGAGCTTTCTTT.

V gene TRBV2 combines with J gene TRBJ2-5; D not certain. In germline, CDR1 is SNHLY, CDR2 FYNNEI. CDR3 length: 15 residues. V was cut by 1 base and J by 2 bases, with 11 bases left in between. CDR3 in DNA: TGTGCCAGCAGTGAAGATGAGGCGGCTCAAGAGACCCAGTACTTC. This translates into CASSEDEAAQETQYF.

Worth noting for this clone: Other DNA sequences within the sample encode an identical CDR3. The chain combines TRBV5-4 with TRBJ2-3; D is unclear. The germline V and J ends were trimmed by 0 bases and 0 bases, with 8 bases remaining between them. The CDR3 is 15 amino acids. Germline CDR1 reads SGHNT; CDR2 reads YYREEE (reference sequence). Here the CDR3 reads CASSLAGGSTDTQYF. In DNA, the CDR3 is TGTGCCAGCAGCTTGGCGGGTGGAAGCACAGATACGCAGTATTTT. The full variable domain, its missing parts supplied by reference TRBV5-4 and TRBJ2-3, is ETGVTQSPTHLIKTRGQQVTLRCSSQSGHNTVSWYQQALGQGPQFIFQYYREEENGRGNFPPRFSGLQFPNYSSELNVNALELDDSALYLCASSLAGGSTDTQYFGPGTRLTVL.

This sequence joins TRBV19 and TRBJ1-1; TRBD1 matches at 11 bases. CDR3 size: 16 residues. Looked up from germline, CDR1 is LNHDA and CDR2 is SQIVND (reference sequence). Unmatched junction bases numbered 8, after V lost 6 bases and J lost 2 bases. The CDR3: CASSKDRGLFNTEAFF. CDR3 nucleotide sequence: TGTGCCAGTAGCAAGGACAGGGGGCTGTTTAACACTGAAGCTTTCTTT.

V is TRBV2 and J is TRBJ2-3; 9 nucleotides align to TRBD2. V lost 5 bases, J lost 6 bases, and 3 bases stayed unmatched. The CDR3 has 13 amino acids. The V gene's germline CDR1 is SNHLY and CDR2 FYNNEI. The CDR3 here is CASSLAGTDTQYF. The CDR3 nucleotides read TGTGCCAGCAGTCTAGCGGGGACCGATACGCAGTATTTT.

The chain recombines TRBV2 with TRBJ2-1; 9 bases are a match to TRBD2. This CDR3 is built from 15 residues. With V trimmed by 5 bases and J by 8 bases, 10 bases remained unmatched. CDR1 is SNHLY, CDR2 FYNNEI, per germline. DNA for the CDR3: TGTGCCAGCAGTCGGGGTAGCGGGAGCGTTGATGAGCAGTTCTTC. The encoded protein is CASSRGSGSVDEQFF.

The V and J genes are TRBV13 and TRBJ2-1, with D perhaps matching TRBD1 (6 bases). Germline CDR1 and CDR2: PRHDT and FYEKMQ (reference sequence). There are 16 residues in the CDR3. V lost 3 bases and J lost 0, with 12 bases in between. CDR3 DNA sequence: TGTGCCAGCAGCTTGACAGGCCGGAGCTCCTACAATGAGCAGTTCTTC. Translation gives CASSLTGRSSYNEQFF.

V gene TRBV9 combines with J gene TRBJ2-2, with D tentatively TRBD2 (6 bases). The germline V and J ends were trimmed by 5 bases and 9 bases, with 14 bases remaining between them. The CDR3 extends over 13 amino acids. Germline V CDR1 and CDR2: SGDLS, YYNGEE. CDR3 nucleotides: TGTGCCAGCAGGCGCAGGGAGGATCGGGAGCTGTTTTTT. Translating it yields CASRRREDRELFF. The variable domain in full, completed from reference TRBV9 and TRBJ2-2, reads DSGVTQTPKHLITATGQRVTLRCSPRSGDLSVYWYQQSLDQGLQFLIQYYNGEERAKGNILERFSAQQFPDLHSELNLSSLELGDSALYFCASRRREDRELFFGEGSRLTVL.

The chain joins TRBV27 to TRBJ2-7, with 7 bases fitting TRBD2. The CDR3 has 14 amino acids. Germline CDR1 reads MNHEY; CDR2 reads SMNVEV (reference sequence). V shed 6 bases and J 6 bases; nucleotides not matched to a gene: 11. The CDR3 coding sequence is TGTGCCAGCAGGGGCGCAGCGGGACCCCCCGAGCAGTACTTC. Translation gives CASRGAAGPPEQYF.

V gene TRBV27 combines with J gene TRBJ1-4; D is possibly TRBD1 (6 bases). This CDR3 contains 14 residues. V was cut by 5 bases and J by 8 bases, with 15 bases left in between. Germline V gene sequence: CDR1 MNHEY, CDR2 SMNVEV (reference sequence). CDR3 region: CASSLSQGTEKLFF. DNA of the CDR3: TGTGCCAGCAGTCTCTCACAGGGAACGGAAAAACTGTTTTTT.

The rearrangement uses TRBV5-1 and TRBJ2-1; 15 nucleotides match TRBD2. V trimming: 4 bases; J trimming: 10 bases; junction bases outside the gene matches: 12. Germline lookup yields CDR1 SGHRS and CDR2 YFSETQ. The CDR3 consists of 17 residues. The CDR3 spells CASSTGLAGGPGPEQFF. In DNA, the CDR3 is TGCGCCAGCAGCACCGGACTAGCGGGGGGGCCGGGCCCCGAGCAGTTCTTC. Full variable domain (outside the CDR3, taken from reference TRBV5-1 and TRBJ2-1): KAGVTQTPRYLIKTRGQQVTLSCSPISGHRSVSWYQQTPGQGLQFLFEYFSETQRNKGNFPGRFSGRQFSNSRSEMNVSTLELGDSALYLCASSTGLAGGPGPEQFFGPGTRLTVL.

This clone was counted between two and nine times. Different DNA sequences within this sample yield the same CDR3. V usage is TRBV5-1 and J usage is TRBJ2-6; maybe TRBD2 (6 bases). V gave up 2 bases and J gave up 2 bases, with 8 bases separating them. Germline CDR1 reads SGHRS; CDR2 reads YFSETQ. The CDR3 has 15 amino acids. CDR3 loop: CASSFGGTGANVLTF. Here the CDR3 DNA reads TGCGCCAGCAGCTTCGGGGGAACTGGGGCCAACGTCCTGACTTTC.

The V call is TRBV15, the J call TRBJ1-4, with TRBD1 identical over 7 bases. The CDR3 covers 14 residues. V lost 6 bases to trimming and J lost 8 bases; unmatched junction nucleotides: 9. Germline V lookup: CDR1 LNHNV, CDR2 YYDKDF (reference sequence). CDR3 sequence (DNA): TGTGCCACCAGGGCCACAGGGGTAGAGGAAAAACTGTTTTTT. It codes for CATRATGVEEKLFF.